This is a list of T cell receptor beta chains from one sample in a study of shared clonotypes between healthy human individuals. Using immunoSEQ multiplex PCR, the repertoire was profiled, and TCRdb retains in-frame clones only, with some absent. The sample comprises a few million clones, around nine tenths of which are singletons, and 0.13% to 0.15% rests with the top ten. The sequenced material came from naive CD4+ T cells sorted from blood. The receptors derive from a man younger than 35 in good health. The CDR3 runs from the conserved cysteine through the conserved F or W. Fields, in order: clone size, V gene, D gene, J gene, CDR3 protein, CDR3 DNA. A D gene is named only where the DNA matches it firmly. Clone sizes are given selectively: once, few, many, or a class where the clone is expanded.

NA,TRBV7-3,TRBD2,TRBJ2-1,CARLAGGLYNEQFF,TGTGCCCGACTAGCGGGGGGACTCTACAATGAGCAGTTCTTC
NA,TRBV2,NA,TRBJ2-1,CASSGNRYNEQFF,TGTGCCAGCAGTGGGAATCGGTACAATGAGCAGTTCTTC
NA,TRBV5-1,TRBD2,TRBJ2-1,CASSLELAGDNEQFF,TGCGCCAGCAGCTTGGAGCTAGCGGGAGACAATGAGCAGTTCTTC
NA,TRBV28,TRBD1,TRBJ1-1,CASSTQGEMMNTEAFF,TGTGCCAGCAGCACACAGGGGGAAATGATGAACACTGAAGCTTTCTTT
NA,TRBV28,NA,TRBJ1-2,CASSLQGSFGYTF,TGTGCCAGCAGTTTACAGGGGAGTTTTGGCTACACCTTC
NA,TRBV9,TRBD2,TRBJ2-7,CASSVGASGYEQYF,TGTGCCAGCAGCGTAGGGGCTAGCGGTTACGAGCAGTACTTC
NA,TRBV6-1,NA,TRBJ2-3,CASSDRAGSTDTQYF,TGTGCCAGCAGTGATAGGGCAGGGAGCACAGATACGCAGTATTTT
NA,TRBV6-1,NA,TRBJ2-3,CASRGGANTDTQYF,TGTGCCAGCAGGGGAGGCGCTAACACAGATACGCAGTATTTT
NA,TRBV9,NA,TRBJ2-1,CASSVSPINYNEQFF,TGTGCCAGCAGCGTCTCCCCCATCAACTACAATGAGCAGTTCTTC
NA,TRBV14,TRBD2,TRBJ2-5,CASSRRMGLAVLGGETQYF,TGTGCCAGCAGCCGGCGGATGGGACTAGCGGTACTAGGGGGAGAGACCCAGTACTTC
NA,TRBV5-1,TRBD2,TRBJ2-2,CASSLPGGNTGELFF,TGCGCCAGCAGCTTACCGGGAGGGAACACCGGGGAGCTGTTTTTT
NA,TRBV28,NA,TRBJ2-1,CASSLQAVGSNEQFF,TGTGCCAGCAGTTTACAGGCAGTGGGGAGCAATGAGCAGTTCTTC
NA,TRBV6-6,NA,TRBJ2-7,CASSYGIFYEQYF,TGTGCCAGCAGTTACGGCATATTTTACGAGCAGTACTTC
NA,TRBV6-6,NA,TRBJ2-7,CASKEVESSYEQYF,TGTGCCAGCAAGGAGGTCGAGAGCTCCTACGAGCAGTACTTC
once,TRBV2,TRBD2,TRBJ2-1,CASGLAGDSEQFF,TGTGCCAGCGGACTAGCGGGAGACAGTGAGCAGTTCTTC
NA,TRBV7-2,NA,TRBJ1-2,CASPILGGNYGYTF,TGTGCCAGCCCGATCCTGGGGGGGAACTATGGCTACACCTTC
few,TRBV15,TRBD1,TRBJ1-6,CATSRDRAGGSPLHF,TGTGCCACCAGCAGAGATCGGGCAGGGGGGTCACCCCTCCACTTT
NA,TRBV19,TRBD2,TRBJ2-3,CASSLERGGLGFGADTQYF,TGTGCCAGTAGTCTAGAGCGGGGGGGCCTTGGTTTTGGGGCAGATACGCAGTATTTT
NA,TRBV6-5,TRBD1,TRBJ1-3,CASSSRTGSSGNTIYF,TGTGCCAGCAGTTCCCGGACAGGGAGCTCTGGAAACACCATATATTTT
NA,TRBV18,NA,TRBJ2-5,CASSDGPQETQYF,TGTGCCAGCTCAGATGGACCTCAAGAGACCCAGTACTTC
once,TRBV7-9,TRBD2,TRBJ2-3,CASSPQGLAGTDTQYF,TGTGCCAGCAGCCCCCAAGGACTAGCGGGCACAGATACGCAGTATTTT
NA,TRBV7-6,NA,TRBJ2-2,CASSLVSGVPGELFF,TGTGCCAGCAGCTTAGTTTCGGGGGTACCCGGGGAGCTGTTTTTT
NA,TRBV4-1,NA,TRBJ1-5,CASSQDGLGRQPQHF,TGCGCCAGCAGCCAAGATGGTCTGGGACGGCAGCCCCAGCATTTT
NA,TRBV27,NA,TRBJ2-1,CASSLSPPQYNEQFF,TGTGCCAGCAGTTTATCGCCCCCACAATACAATGAGCAGTTCTTC
NA,TRBV5-5,TRBD1,TRBJ1-2,CASSLEGQSSSGYTF,TGTGCCAGCAGCTTGGAGGGACAGAGTTCGAGTGGCTACACCTTC
NA,TRBV7-2,TRBD1,TRBJ1-4,CASGLDRGSEKLFF,TGTGCCAGCGGATTAGACAGGGGGAGTGAAAAACTGTTTTTT
NA,TRBV7-2,TRBD2,TRBJ2-5,CASSLGSGGPRETQYF,TGTGCCAGCAGCTTAGGTAGCGGGGGGCCGAGAGAGACCCAGTACTTC
NA,TRBV5-6,NA,TRBJ1-1,CASSRELLAEAFF,TGTGCCAGCAGCCGGGAATTATTAGCGGAAGCTTTCTTT
once,TRBV7-9,TRBD1,TRBJ2-7,CASSSRRDRGYYEQYF,TGTGCCAGCAGCTCCCGTCGGGACAGGGGATACTACGAGCAGTACTTC
NA,TRBV7-8,NA,TRBJ1-5,CASSLGGIINQPQHF,TGTGCCAGCAGCTTGGGAGGGATTATCAATCAGCCCCAGCATTTT
NA,TRBV9,NA,TRBJ2-7,CASSQQGQSLTYEQYF,TGTGCCAGCAGCCAACAAGGACAGTCCCTTACCTACGAGCAGTACTTC
few,TRBV18,NA,TRBJ1-1,CASSPSQGNTEAFF,TGTGCCAGCTCACCATCACAGGGGAACACTGAAGCTTTCTTT
NA,TRBV18,NA,TRBJ1-3,CASQETGSSGNTIYF,TGTGCCAGCCAGGAGACGGGGAGCTCTGGAAACACCATATATTTT
NA,TRBV7-6,NA,TRBJ1-3,CASSLVGAAGNTIYF,TGTGCCAGCAGCTTAGTAGGGGCAGCTGGAAACACCATATATTTT
NA,TRBV11-2,NA,TRBJ2-2,CASSPLVSGELFF,TGTGCCAGCAGCCCTCTCGTATCCGGGGAGCTGTTTTTT
NA,TRBV4-1,TRBD1,TRBJ1-4,CASSRTGGDEKLFF,TGCGCCAGCAGCCGGACAGGGGGTGATGAAAAACTGTTTTTT
NA,TRBV30,NA,TRBJ1-2,CAWSVLANYGYTF,TGTGCCTGGAGTGTACTGGCTAACTATGGCTACACCTTC
NA,TRBV7-2,NA,TRBJ2-5,CASSSPGGAETQYF,TGTGCCAGCAGCTCCCCGGGCGGGGCAGAGACCCAGTACTTC
NA,TRBV5-5,NA,TRBJ2-7,CASSRFSRLGSYEQYF,TGTGCCAGCAGTCGTTTCAGTCGGTTGGGATCCTACGAGCAGTACTTC
NA,TRBV5-1,TRBD1,TRBJ2-4,CASTTGQGVSPTQYF,TGCGCCAGCACCACCGGACAGGGGGTTTCTCCGACACAGTACTTC
NA,TRBV4-3,TRBD2,TRBJ2-1,CASSHYTGLAGVIAYNEQFF,TGCGCCAGCAGCCACTACACGGGACTAGCGGGAGTAATTGCCTACAATGAGCAGTTCTTC
NA,TRBV30,NA,TRBJ2-7,CAWSIGSPYEQYF,TGTGCCTGGAGTATCGGGTCTCCCTACGAGCAGTACTTC
NA,TRBV19,NA,TRBJ1-5,CASSMRRGNVNPQHF,TGTGCCAGTAGTATGAGGCGGGGAAACGTCAATCCCCAGCATTTT
NA,TRBV6-5,TRBD1,TRBJ2-7,CASRRTGPNYEQYF,TGTGCCAGCAGACGGACAGGACCGAACTACGAGCAGTACTTC
NA,TRBV7-2,TRBD1,TRBJ1-6,CASSHRGQGNSPLHF,TGTGCCAGCAGCCATAGGGGACAGGGGAATTCACCCCTCCACTTT
NA,TRBV19,TRBD2,TRBJ2-1,CASSIDRGLVNEQFF,TGTGCCAGTAGTATAGATAGGGGACTAGTCAATGAGCAGTTCTTC
NA,TRBV11-2,NA,TRBJ2-1,CASSRPGQKWNEQFF,TGTGCCAGCAGTAGACCGGGACAAAAATGGAATGAGCAGTTCTTC
NA,TRBV19,NA,TRBJ1-5,CASSIEGGSNQPQHF,TGTGCCAGTAGTATTGAGGGAGGGAGCAATCAGCCCCAGCATTTT
NA,TRBV27,TRBD1,TRBJ1-1,CASSQGQVLEAFF,TGTGCCAGCAGTCAGGGACAGGTCCTAGAAGCTTTCTTT
once,TRBV11-2,NA,TRBJ2-7,CASSPIYRAYEQYF,TGTGCCAGCAGCCCGATCTACAGGGCCTACGAGCAGTACTTC
NA,TRBV5-5,NA,TRBJ1-5,CASSLEPGTQPQHF,TGTGCCAGCAGCTTGGAGCCAGGAACGCAGCCCCAGCATTTT
NA,TRBV2,NA,TRBJ1-1,CASSDSSMNTEAFF,TGTGCCAGCAGTGACAGCTCCATGAACACTGAAGCTTTCTTT
NA,TRBV7-9,TRBD1,TRBJ2-7,CASSFRTGDTYEQYF,TGTGCCAGCAGCTTTCGGACAGGGGATACCTACGAGCAGTACTTC
NA,TRBV10-3,TRBD2,TRBJ2-7,CAISSGSSPYEQYF,TGTGCCATTTCTAGCGGGAGCTCACCCTACGAGCAGTACTTC
NA,TRBV6-5,TRBD1,TRBJ2-2,CASKPGQGYTGELFF,TGTGCCAGCAAACCGGGACAGGGCTACACCGGGGAGCTGTTTTTT